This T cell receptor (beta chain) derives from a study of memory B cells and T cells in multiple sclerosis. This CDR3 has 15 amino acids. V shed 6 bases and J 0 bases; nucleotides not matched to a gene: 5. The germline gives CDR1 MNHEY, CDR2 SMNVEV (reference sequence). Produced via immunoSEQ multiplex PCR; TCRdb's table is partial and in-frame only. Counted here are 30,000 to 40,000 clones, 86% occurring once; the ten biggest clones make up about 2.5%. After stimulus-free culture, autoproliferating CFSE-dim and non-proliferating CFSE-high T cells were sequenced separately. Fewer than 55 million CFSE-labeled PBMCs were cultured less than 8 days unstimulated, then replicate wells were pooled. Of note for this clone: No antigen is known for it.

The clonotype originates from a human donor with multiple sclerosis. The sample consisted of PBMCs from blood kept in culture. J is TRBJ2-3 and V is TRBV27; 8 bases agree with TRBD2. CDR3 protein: CASSNRGGSTDTQYF. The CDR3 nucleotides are TGTGCCAGCAGCAACCGCGGGGGGAGCACAGATACGCAGTATTTT.